These T cell receptor beta chains were read from a single sample in a study of T cell changes during pregnancy in multiple sclerosis. Assay used: immunoSEQ multiplex PCR; TCRdb lists only in-frame clones, some missing. The profile shows over 50,000 clones, 85% to 90% of them singletons. Sequenced material: peripheral blood from another person, used as feeder cells. These receptors came from a human donor whose cells served as feeder cells for cultures in a pregnancy study. Both conserved end residues are part of each CDR3. A D gene is named only where the DNA matches it firmly. Only some rows state a clone size, as once, few, many or a class for expanded clones.

V gene: TRBV7-8
D gene: TRBD2
J gene: TRBJ2-3
clone size: -
CDR3 DNA: TGTGCCAGCAGCTCCCCCTCGCAGGGCGGGAGATCAGATACGCAGTATTTT
CDR3 protein: CASSSPSQGGRSDTQYF

V gene: TRBV5-1
D gene: -
J gene: TRBJ2-5
clone size: -
CDR3 DNA: TGCGCCAGCAGCTTGGCGGGTCAGGGGTCTCACCAAGAGACCCAGTACTTC
CDR3 protein: CASSLAGQGSHQETQYF

V gene: TRBV10-3
D gene: TRBD1
J gene: TRBJ2-1
clone size: -
CDR3 DNA: TGTGCCATCAATAAGGGACAGGGGACTCACAATGAGCAGTTCTTC
CDR3 protein: CAINKGQGTHNEQFF

V gene: TRBV30
D gene: -
J gene: TRBJ1-4
clone size: -
CDR3 DNA: TGTGCCTGGAGTCGGACACGGAATGAAAAACTGTTTTTT
CDR3 protein: CAWSRTRNEKLFF

V gene: TRBV5-1
D gene: TRBD1
J gene: TRBJ2-5
clone size: -
CDR3 DNA: TGCGCCAGCAGCTTGGGACAGGGGATGGCGGAGACCCAGTACTTC
CDR3 protein: CASSLGQGMAETQYF

V gene: TRBV23-1
D gene: -
J gene: TRBJ1-1
clone size: -
CDR3 DNA: TGCGCCAGCAGGTTCAAAGGTGAAGCTTTCTTT
CDR3 protein: CASRFKGEAFF

V gene: TRBV28
D gene: TRBD1
J gene: TRBJ1-1
clone size: -
CDR3 DNA: TGTGCCAGCAGTTTATTTCTGGGACAGGGAGGTTTAACGAACACTGAAGCTTTCTTT
CDR3 protein: CASSLFLGQGGLTNTEAFF

V gene: TRBV28
D gene: -
J gene: TRBJ1-5
clone size: -
CDR3 DNA: TGTGCCAGCAGTTTCCGTCAATTCAGGGGCAATCAGCCCCAGCATTTT
CDR3 protein: CASSFRQFRGNQPQHF

V gene: TRBV27
D gene: -
J gene: TRBJ2-2
clone size: few
CDR3 DNA: TGTGCCAGCAGTTTATATTTCGGGAGTACCGCCGGGGAGCTGTTTTTT
CDR3 protein: CASSLYFGSTAGELFF

V gene: TRBV9
D gene: -
J gene: TRBJ1-2
clone size: -
CDR3 DNA: TGTGCCAGCAGCACCGGGACGCACTATGGCTACACCTTC
CDR3 protein: CASSTGTHYGYTF

V gene: TRBV28
D gene: -
J gene: TRBJ1-1
clone size: -
CDR3 DNA: TGTGCCAGCCTGTCCGGAGGGTTGAACACTGAAGCTTTCTTT
CDR3 protein: CASLSGGLNTEAFF

V gene: TRBV4-3
D gene: -
J gene: TRBJ2-7
clone size: -
CDR3 DNA: TGCGCCAGCAGCCAGGCAGGGGATGCCTACGAGCAGTACTTC
CDR3 protein: CASSQAGDAYEQYF

V gene: TRBV7-2
D gene: -
J gene: TRBJ2-2
clone size: -
CDR3 DNA: TGTGCCAGCAGCTTAGAAGTTCTAACCACCGGGGAGCTGTTTTTT
CDR3 protein: CASSLEVLTTGELFF

V gene: TRBV5-4
D gene: TRBD1
J gene: TRBJ2-2
clone size: -
CDR3 DNA: TGTGCCAGCAGCATAGGACAGGGGACCACCGGGGAGCTGTTTTTT
CDR3 protein: CASSIGQGTTGELFF

V gene: TRBV18
D gene: -
J gene: TRBJ2-5
clone size: few
CDR3 DNA: TGTGCCAGCTCCAGTATGGGGGAGGAGACCCAGTACTTC
CDR3 protein: CASSSMGEETQYF

V gene: TRBV4-1
D gene: -
J gene: TRBJ1-2
clone size: -
CDR3 DNA: TGCGCCAGCAGCCAAGATCTGGGAGGCTACACCTTC
CDR3 protein: CASSQDLGGYTF

V gene: TRBV27
D gene: -
J gene: TRBJ1-1
clone size: -
CDR3 DNA: TGTGCCAGCAGTTTATACGGGGCCCGGGGGACTGAAGCTCTCTTT
CDR3 protein: CASSLYGARGTEALF

V gene: TRBV4-2
D gene: TRBD1
J gene: TRBJ2-2
clone size: -
CDR3 DNA: TGTGCCAGCAGCCAAGATTTGGACAGGGTCACCGGGGAGCTGTTTTTT
CDR3 protein: CASSQDLDRVTGELFF

V gene: TRBV2
D gene: -
J gene: TRBJ1-2
clone size: -
CDR3 DNA: TGTGCCAGCTCCGGCGAAGGTAACTATGGCTACACCTTC
CDR3 protein: CASSGEGNYGYTF

V gene: TRBV5-4
D gene: TRBD2
J gene: TRBJ2-7
clone size: -
CDR3 DNA: TGTGCCAGCGGGGTGAGGTCTAGCGGGAACTACGAGCAGTACTTC
CDR3 protein: CASGVRSSGNYEQYF

V gene: TRBV6-5
D gene: TRBD1
J gene: TRBJ1-1
clone size: -
CDR3 DNA: TGTGCCAGCAGAGCAGGGGGGACTGAAGCTTTCTTT
CDR3 protein: CASRAGGTEAFF

V gene: TRBV11-2
D gene: -
J gene: TRBJ2-2
clone size: -
CDR3 DNA: TGTGCCAGCAGCCGGATGGATGGCAGGAACACCGGGGAGCTGTTTTTT
CDR3 protein: CASSRMDGRNTGELFF

V gene: TRBV6-1
D gene: -
J gene: TRBJ1-1
clone size: -
CDR3 DNA: TGTGCCAGCAGTGCAGGAATTGGGAACACTGAAGCTTTCTTT
CDR3 protein: CASSAGIGNTEAFF

V gene: TRBV5-1
D gene: TRBD2
J gene: TRBJ2-2
clone size: -
CDR3 DNA: TGCGCCAGCAGCCTGGGCGGTAGCGGGCGGAACACCGGGGAGCTGTTTTTT
CDR3 protein: CASSLGGSGRNTGELFF

V gene: TRBV6-1
D gene: -
J gene: TRBJ2-7
clone size: -
CDR3 DNA: TGTGCCAGCAGTGAAGGGATAGGGGCAGCCACTTACGAGCAGTACTTC
CDR3 protein: CASSEGIGAATYEQYF

V gene: TRBV4-1
D gene: -
J gene: TRBJ2-1
clone size: -
CDR3 DNA: TGCGCCAGCAGCCAGACAGAAACAGGGTCAGGAGTCAATGAGCAGTTCTTC
CDR3 protein: CASSQTETGSGVNEQFF

V gene: TRBV5-1
D gene: -
J gene: TRBJ1-1
clone size: medium-sized
CDR3 DNA: TGCGCCAGCAAAGGGAGTATGAACACTGAAGCTTTCTTT
CDR3 protein: CASKGSMNTEAFF

V gene: TRBV19
D gene: -
J gene: TRBJ1-5
clone size: -
CDR3 DNA: TGTGCCAGTAGTACGGTTAGCAATCAGCCCCAGCATTTT
CDR3 protein: CASSTVSNQPQHF

V gene: TRBV9
D gene: TRBD1
J gene: TRBJ2-1
clone size: -
CDR3 DNA: TGTGCCAGCAGCGACGGCGGCAGGGGGAGTGAGCAGTTCTTC
CDR3 protein: CASSDGGRGSEQFF

V gene: TRBV19
D gene: -
J gene: TRBJ1-5
clone size: -
CDR3 DNA: TGTGCCAGTAATACAGGGAGATATAGCAATCAGCCCCAGCATTTT
CDR3 protein: CASNTGRYSNQPQHF

V gene: TRBV5-8
D gene: TRBD2
J gene: TRBJ2-3
clone size: -
CDR3 DNA: TGTGCCAGCAGCCACCGGGACTACGGAGTAGATACGCAGTATTTT
CDR3 protein: CASSHRDYGVDTQYF

V gene: TRBV6-5
D gene: -
J gene: TRBJ2-3
clone size: -
CDR3 DNA: TGTGCCAGCAGTTACGTGGATACGCAGTATTTT
CDR3 protein: CASSYVDTQYF

V gene: TRBV27
D gene: TRBD2
J gene: TRBJ2-1
clone size: -
CDR3 DNA: TGTGCCACCGGCCGCGGGGGGGCTAAATACAATGAGCAGTTCTTC
CDR3 protein: CATGRGGAKYNEQFF

V gene: TRBV5-6
D gene: TRBD1
J gene: TRBJ2-2
clone size: -
CDR3 DNA: TGTGCCAGCAGCGGCTGGGGACAGGGGCTCAACACCGGGGAGCTGTTTTTT
CDR3 protein: CASSGWGQGLNTGELFF

V gene: TRBV7-9
D gene: TRBD1
J gene: TRBJ1-2
clone size: -
CDR3 DNA: TGTGCCAGTACAGGGGGAGAAGGCTACACCTTC
CDR3 protein: CASTGGEGYTF

V gene: TRBV27
D gene: -
J gene: TRBJ1-5
clone size: -
CDR3 DNA: TGTGCCAGCAGTTTCGGGGCGTATCAGCCCCAGCATTTT
CDR3 protein: CASSFGAYQPQHF

V gene: TRBV25-1
D gene: TRBD2
J gene: TRBJ2-1
clone size: few
CDR3 DNA: TGTGCCAGCAGTGGACTAGCGGAGGCGGATGAGCAGTTCTTC
CDR3 protein: CASSGLAEADEQFF